One and the same sample provided the 20 T cell receptor beta chains below, sequenced in a study of beta chain features in type 1 diabetes. Study observations and caveats: Type 1 diabetes patients had moderately but significantly shorter TCRB CDR3s in all four CD4+ subsets.

Expressed TCRB transcripts were sequenced because the entire RNA isolate underwent reverse transcription. The protocol was immunoSEQ multiplex PCR, while the TCRdb copy is restricted to in-frame clones and leaves out a portion. Of 100,000 to 150,000 clones listed, approximately 9% were seen once; the top ten hold 0.6% to 0.9%. No antigen has been identified for these receptors. The sample consisted of central memory CD4+ T cells from blood. Receptors were obtained from a man aged 25 to 40 with type 1 diabetes.

This clone came up a few times. The chain couples TRBV5-1 to TRBJ2-5; possible D gene TRBD1, 6 bases. This CDR3 is built from 15 residues. Trimming removed 4 bases at V and 5 bases at J, with 18 bases between. Germline V CDR1 and CDR2: SGHRS, YFSETQ. The CDR3 sequence: CASSTGQLRGETQYF. DNA of the CDR3: TGCGCCAGCAGCACCGGACAGCTTAGGGGGGAGACCCAGTACTTC.

This clone has just a few counts. The chain links TRBV7-2 to TRBJ1-1; D may be TRBD1 (5 bases). The CDR3 has 13 residues. Trimming took 1 base from V and 7 from J, leaving 10 bases between them. Germline CDR1 and CDR2: SGHTA and FQGNSA. The CDR3 DNA is TGTGCCAGCAGCTTAGGTGGGGGGGGTGAAGCTTTCTTT. Protein: CASSLGGGGEAFF.

The chain combines TRBV18 with TRBJ1-4; D is perhaps TRBD1 (5 bases). The CDR3 covers 13 residues. CDR1 KGHSH and CDR2 LQKENI come from the germline V gene. Trimming stripped 5 bases from V and 7 bases from J, with 11 bases between. The CDR3 reads CASSSAGFEKLFF. DNA of the CDR3: TGTGCCAGCTCATCTGCAGGGTTTGAAAAACTGTTTTTT. Full variable domain (remainder filled in from reference TRBV18 and TRBJ1-4): NAGVMQNPRHLVRRRGQEARLRCSPMKGHSHVYWYRQLPEEGLKFMVYLQKENIIDESGMPKERFSAEFPKEGPSILRIQQVVRGDSAAYFCASSSAGFEKLFFGSGTQLSVL.

This clone turned up a few times. The J gene is TRBJ2-1, the V gene TRBV25-1; TRBD2 matches 9 bases. Germline V gene data show CDR1 as MGHDK and CDR2 as SYGVNS. CDR3 length: 14 residues. V was clipped by 7 bases and J by 4 bases; unmatched bases: 5. The CDR3 is CASKPAGGYNEQFF. Here the CDR3 DNA reads TGTGCCAGCAAACCAGCGGGGGGTTACAATGAGCAGTTCTTC.

V and J are TRBV15 and TRBJ2-7, with a tentative D call TRBD1 (6 bases). The CDR3 runs 16 residues. In germline, CDR1 is LNHNV, CDR2 YYDKDF (reference sequence). V was cut by 1 base and J by 3 bases, with 16 bases left in between. CDR3 DNA: TGTGCCACCAGCAGAGGAGGGAAGGGGGTAAGCTACGAGCAGTACTTC. Protein: CATSRGGKGVSYEQYF.

J is TRBJ2-7 and V is TRBV5-1, with D possibly being TRBD1 (5 bases). Trimming cost V 0 bases and J 12 bases, with 19 bases left between them. The CDR3 runs to 14 residues. Germline loops: CDR1 SGHRS, CDR2 YFSETQ. Written as DNA, the CDR3 is TGCGCCAGCAGCTTGGCCACAGGAGCCGCACCCTGGTACTTC. Amino acid sequence: CASSLATGAAPWYF.

This clone was seen only a few times. CDR3 bases: TGTGCCAGCAGAGAGTGGGACAGGGGTCCGTATCAGCCCCAGCATTTT. Protein product: CASREWDRGPYQPQHF. This chain connects TRBV28 to TRBJ1-5; 10 bases are a match to TRBD1. From germline, CDR1 is MDHEN and CDR2 SYDVKM. The V and J ends lost 6 bases and 5 bases, in that order; junction bases with no gene match: 10. There are 16 residues in the CDR3.

J is TRBJ2-7 and V is TRBV7-2; 7 bases map to TRBD2. Per the germline V gene, CDR1 is SGHTA and CDR2 is FQGNSA. The CDR3 runs to 13 residues. The CDR3 loop reads CAVRGVSSYEQYF. CDR3 sequence (DNA): TGTGCAGTCCGGGGGGTAAGCTCCTACGAGCAGTACTTC. The entire variable domain, with the rest obtained from reference TRBV7-2 and TRBJ2-7, is as follows: GAGVSQSPSNKVTEKGKDVELRCDPISGHTALYWYRQSLGQGLEFLIYFQGNSAPDKSGLPSDRFSAERTGGSVSTLTIQRTQQEDSAVYLCAVRGVSSYEQYFGPGTRLTVT.

The chain is built from TRBV6-6 and TRBJ2-1; the match to TRBD1 covers 7 bases. Trimming cost V 2 bases and J 7 bases; bases outside gene matches: 5. This CDR3 region has 14 residues. The germline CDR1 and CDR2 sequences are MNHNY and SVGAGI (reference sequence). The CDR3 region is CASSYRQGLNEQFF. Here the CDR3 DNA reads TGTGCCAGCAGTTACCGACAGGGTTTAAATGAGCAGTTCTTC.

This CDR3 is CASSFEGSGANVLTF. The DNA of the CDR3 is TGTGCCAGCAGCTTCGAGGGCTCTGGGGCCAACGTCCTGACTTTC. J is TRBJ2-6 and V is TRBV11-2, with a tentative D call TRBD2 (5 bases). The CDR3 is 15 amino acids. The ends were cut back, 3 bases at V and 0 bases at J, with 6 bases in the middle. Germline V gene sequence: CDR1 SGHAT, CDR2 FQNNGV.

This clone has just a few counts. J is TRBJ2-3 and V is TRBV7-2; unclear D gene. V dropped 4 bases and J dropped 8 bases, with 10 bases sitting between them. Germline CDR1 and CDR2: SGHTA and FQGNSA. The CDR3 is 12 amino acids. The CDR3 nucleotides are TGTGCCAGCAGCTCCGAGACGGGTACGCAGTATTTT. Protein sequence: CASSSETGTQYF.

The chain uses TRBV5-1 and TRBJ2-1, with 14 bases lining up with TRBD2. Germline trimming cut 2 bases from V and 9 bases from J; bases unmatched to any gene: 13. This CDR3 has 18 residues. The germline V gene encodes CDR1 SGHRS and CDR2 YFSETQ. The CDR3 here is CASSLGTSGGTLNSEQFF. In DNA form, the CDR3 reads TGCGCCAGCAGCTTAGGGACTAGCGGGGGAACCCTGAATTCTGAGCAGTTCTTC. The whole variable domain, filled in from reference TRBV5-1 and TRBJ2-1, reads KAGVTQTPRYLIKTRGQQVTLSCSPISGHRSVSWYQQTPGQGLQFLFEYFSETQRNKGNFPGRFSGRQFSNSRSEMNVSTLELGDSALYLCASSLGTSGGTLNSEQFFGPGTRLTVL.

This clone was seen a handful of times. The rearrangement uses TRBV7-9 and TRBJ2-3; D perhaps matches TRBD1 (8 bases). Germline CDR1 is SEHNR and CDR2 is FQNEAQ (reference sequence). This CDR3 contains 14 residues. The V end lost 5 bases, the J end lost 6 bases, and 15 bases lay between the germline ends. CDR3 DNA sequence: TGTGCCAGCAGCCATGGACAGGGAGGGGATACGCAGTATTTT. Protein sequence: CASSHGQGGDTQYF.

This chain links TRBV14 with TRBJ1-5; D is unclear. The CDR3 has 13 residues. The germline V gene has CDR1 SGHDN and CDR2 FVKESK. V was clipped by 4 bases and J by 0 bases, with 4 bases between them. The CDR3 sequence is CASSPYSNQPQHF. The CDR3 DNA is TGTGCCAGCAGCCCTTATAGCAATCAGCCCCAGCATTTT.

V gene TRBV9 combines with J gene TRBJ2-3, with TRBD2 matching over 10 bases. J lost 4 bases, V lost 4 bases, and 6 bases had no gene match. Germline CDR1 SGDLS, CDR2 YYNGEE. CDR3 length: 15 amino acids. CDR3: CASSKGLAYADTQYF. The DNA of the CDR3 is TGTGCCAGCAGCAAGGGACTAGCGTACGCAGATACGCAGTATTTT. Full variable domain (missing parts from reference TRBV9 and TRBJ2-3): DSGVTQTPKHLITATGQRVTLRCSPRSGDLSVYWYQQSLDQGLQFLIQYYNGEERAKGNILERFSAQQFPDLHSELNLSSLELGDSALYFCASSKGLAYADTQYFGPGTRLTVL.

V gene TRBV7-3 combines with J gene TRBJ2-3, with D possibly TRBD2 on 6 matching bases. The CDR3 has 14 residues. CDR1 and CDR2 from the germline V gene are SGHTA and FQGTGA. Trimming removed 5 bases at V and 8 bases at J, with 17 bases between. CDR3 bases: TGTGCCAGCAGCCCCGGGACTGCCTCAGGTACGCAGTATTTT. Translated, it gives CASSPGTASGTQYF.

The table lists this clone with a few counts. The chain carries TRBV5-6 and TRBJ2-1; 9 positions match TRBD2. Trimming at V came to 4 bases and at J to 9 bases, leaving 11 bases not matched to a gene. Per germline, CDR1 SGHDT and CDR2 YYEEEE. CDR3 size: 15 residues. As DNA, the CDR3 is TGTGCCAGCAGCAGTTCCGGGACTAGCTCGGGTGAGCAGTTCTTC. It encodes CASSSSGTSSGEQFF.

Turning to this clone: Distinct nucleotide sequences in the sample also encode this CDR3. The rearrangement links TRBV6-5 to TRBJ1-5; 8 bases line up with TRBD1. The germline V gene encodes CDR1 MNHEY and CDR2 SVGAGI. The CDR3 is 14 amino acids. After removal of 5 bases from V and 0 bases from J, the junction contained 0 bases not matched to a gene. CDR3 sequence reads: CASSGQGSNQPQHF. In DNA form, the CDR3 reads TGTGCCAGCAGTGGACAGGGTAGCAATCAGCCCCAGCATTTT.

This clone was seen only a few times. The chain combines TRBV5-6 with TRBJ1-2; no clear D. Trimming left V 0 bases short and J 8 bases short, with 8 bases between. CDR1 SGHDT and CDR2 YYEEEE come from the germline V gene. The CDR3 spans 12 residues. CDR3 nucleotide sequence: TGTGCCAGCAGCTTGGAGCCTGCCGGCTACACCTTC. Translating gives CASSLEPAGYTF.

This clone turned up a few times. The chain is built from TRBV29-1 and TRBJ1-2, with no clear D. The CDR3 contains 12 residues. With 3 bases removed from V and 10 bases from J, the gap between germline ends came to 15 bases. Germline CDR1 and CDR2: SQVTM and ANQGSEA. CDR3: CSVETNSGVYTF. CDR3 DNA sequence: TGCAGCGTTGAGACTAACTCCGGCGTCTACACCTTC.